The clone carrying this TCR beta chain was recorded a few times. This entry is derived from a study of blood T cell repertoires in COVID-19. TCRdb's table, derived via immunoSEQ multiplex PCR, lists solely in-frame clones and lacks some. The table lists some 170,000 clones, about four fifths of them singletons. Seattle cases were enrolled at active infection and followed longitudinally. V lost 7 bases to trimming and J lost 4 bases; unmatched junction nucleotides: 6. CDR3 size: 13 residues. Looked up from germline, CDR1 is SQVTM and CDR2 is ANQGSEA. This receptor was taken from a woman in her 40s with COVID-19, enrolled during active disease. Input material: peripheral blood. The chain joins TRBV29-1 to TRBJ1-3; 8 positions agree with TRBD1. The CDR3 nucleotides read TGCAGCGCCAGGACAGGGAACGGAAACACCATATATTTT. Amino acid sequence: CSARTGNGNTIYF.